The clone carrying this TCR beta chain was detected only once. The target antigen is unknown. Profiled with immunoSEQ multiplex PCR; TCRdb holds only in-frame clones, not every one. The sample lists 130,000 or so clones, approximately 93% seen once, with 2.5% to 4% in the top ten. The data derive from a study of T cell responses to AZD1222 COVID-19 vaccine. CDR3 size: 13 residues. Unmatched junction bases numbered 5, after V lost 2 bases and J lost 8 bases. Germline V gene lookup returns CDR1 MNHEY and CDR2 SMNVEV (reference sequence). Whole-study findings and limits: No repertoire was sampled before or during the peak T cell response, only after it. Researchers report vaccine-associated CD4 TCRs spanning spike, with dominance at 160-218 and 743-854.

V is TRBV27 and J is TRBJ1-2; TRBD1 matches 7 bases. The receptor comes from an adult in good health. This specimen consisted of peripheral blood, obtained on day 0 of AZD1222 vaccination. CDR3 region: CASSLEQGRGYTF. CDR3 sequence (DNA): TGTGCCAGCAGTTTAGAACAGGGGCGAGGCTACACCTTC.